A selection of T cell receptor beta chains follows, all from one sample in a study of T cell repertoires in cytomegalovirus infection. TCRdb re-analysed the reads in MiXCR, keeping a single row per CDR3 protein. This table holds some 940,000 distinct CDR3 sequences, approximately 31% found once. Their antigens remain unidentified. The sample here was cultured CD8+ T cells from PBMCs, taken from culture after CMV antigen stimulation. The source of these receptors is a human donor in good health (CMV status not recorded). Some clones in this sample may be carry-over from other donors' samples. Both conserved end residues are part of each CDR3. D genes are given only for firm matches. Clone size is not always given. Where it is, it says once, few, many or a class for expanded clones.

j_call: TRBJ1-3; d_call: TRBD1; v_call: TRBV2; clone_size: NA; cdr3_aa: CAPGGRGGNTIYF; cdr3_nt: TGTGCCCCAGGGGGCCGAGGTGGAAACACCATATATTTT
j_call: TRBJ2-1; d_call: TRBD2; v_call: TRBV4-3; clone_size: NA; cdr3_aa: CASRQAGLVYNEQFF; cdr3_nt: TGCGCCAGCCGCCAAGCGGGACTAGTCTACAATGAGCAGTTCTTC
j_call: TRBJ2-2; d_call: TRBD1; v_call: TRBV2; clone_size: NA; cdr3_aa: CAIRTGYGTGELFF; cdr3_nt: TGTGCCATACGGACAGGGTATGGCACCGGGGAGCTGTTTTTT
j_call: TRBJ1-2; d_call: TRBD1; v_call: TRBV7-3; clone_size: many; cdr3_aa: CASSLGTGAYGYTF; cdr3_nt: TGTGCCAGCAGCTTAGGGACAGGGGCCTATGGCTACACCTTC
j_call: TRBJ1-6; d_call: NA; v_call: TRBV28; clone_size: few; cdr3_aa: CASRQIRDGTYSPLHF; cdr3_nt: TGTGCCAGCAGACAGATACGGGACGGAACATATTCACCCCTCCACTTT
j_call: TRBJ1-1; d_call: NA; v_call: TRBV5-4; clone_size: few; cdr3_aa: CASSHPATNTEAFF; cdr3_nt: TGTGCCAGCAGCCACCCGGCCACGAACACTGAAGCTTTCTTT
j_call: TRBJ2-7; d_call: NA; v_call: TRBV27; clone_size: NA; cdr3_aa: CASHGAGQDEQYF; cdr3_nt: TGTGCCAGCCACGGGGCAGGGCAAGACGAGCAGTACTTC
j_call: TRBJ1-1; d_call: NA; v_call: TRBV15; clone_size: few; cdr3_aa: CATSRDKGGTEAFF; cdr3_nt: TGTGCCACCAGCAGAGATAAGGGGGGTACTGAAGCTTTCTTT
j_call: TRBJ2-3; d_call: NA; v_call: TRBV14; clone_size: NA; cdr3_aa: CASSQMGGGSKRTDTQYF; cdr3_nt: TGTGCCAGCAGCCAAATGGGCGGCGGTTCAAAACGCACAGATACGCAGTATTTT
j_call: TRBJ2-1; d_call: TRBD2; v_call: TRBV20-1; clone_size: few; cdr3_aa: CSAMGLAPHNEQFF; cdr3_nt: TGCAGTGCTATGGGACTAGCGCCACACAATGAGCAGTTCTTC
j_call: TRBJ2-1; d_call: TRBD2; v_call: TRBV27; clone_size: NA; cdr3_aa: CASSLLTTSGLYIEQFF; cdr3_nt: TGTGCCAGCAGTTTATTAACAACTAGCGGGCTTTACATTGAGCAGTTCTTC
j_call: TRBJ1-1; d_call: NA; v_call: TRBV4-2; clone_size: many; cdr3_aa: CASSHPGRNTEAFF; cdr3_nt: TGTGCCAGCAGCCACCCGGGGAGGAACACTGAAGCTTTCTTT
j_call: TRBJ2-1; d_call: NA; v_call: TRBV12-3/TRBV12-4; clone_size: few; cdr3_aa: CASSRGLGEQFF; cdr3_nt: TGTGCCAGCAGTCGTGGACTGGGAGAGCAGTTCTTC
j_call: TRBJ2-7; d_call: NA; v_call: TRBV6-5; clone_size: NA; cdr3_aa: CASSYSSGIYEQYF; cdr3_nt: TGTGCCAGCAGTTACTCGTCAGGAATCTACGAGCAGTACTTC
j_call: TRBJ1-6; d_call: NA; v_call: TRBV27; clone_size: NA; cdr3_aa: CASSLTGIGPPLHF; cdr3_nt: TGTGCCAGCAGTTTAACAGGGATAGGACCACCCCTCCACTTT
j_call: TRBJ1-1; d_call: TRBD1; v_call: TRBV6-1; clone_size: NA; cdr3_aa: CASRWGQGAEAFF; cdr3_nt: TGTGCCAGCAGATGGGGACAGGGTGCTGAAGCTTTCTTT
j_call: TRBJ1-1; d_call: NA; v_call: TRBV6-2/TRBV6-3; clone_size: few; cdr3_aa: CASSRIQRMNTEAFF; cdr3_nt: TGTGCCAGCAGCCGTATACAGCGGATGAACACTGAAGCTTTCTTT
j_call: TRBJ2-1; d_call: TRBD2; v_call: TRBV5-1; clone_size: few; cdr3_aa: CASSIGTSGGNEQFF; cdr3_nt: TGCGCCAGCAGCATAGGGACTAGCGGGGGCAATGAGCAGTTCTTC
j_call: TRBJ1-1; d_call: TRBD1; v_call: TRBV14; clone_size: NA; cdr3_aa: CASSQRQGKTEAFF; cdr3_nt: TGTGCCAGCAGCCAGAGACAGGGAAAGACTGAAGCTTTCTTT
j_call: TRBJ1-2; d_call: NA; v_call: TRBV5-5; clone_size: NA; cdr3_aa: CASSLSPDQGAYGYTF; cdr3_nt: TGTGCCAGCAGTCTATCCCCTGACCAGGGTGCCTATGGCTACACCTTC
j_call: TRBJ2-7; d_call: NA; v_call: TRBV7-9; clone_size: few; cdr3_aa: CASSLLRGLGEQYF; cdr3_nt: TGTGCCAGCAGCTTACTCCGGGGGCTAGGGGAGCAGTACTTC
j_call: TRBJ1-5; d_call: NA; v_call: TRBV5-6; clone_size: NA; cdr3_aa: CASSFYRSNQPQHF; cdr3_nt: TGTGCCAGCAGCTTTTATCGCAGCAATCAGCCCCAGCATTTT
j_call: TRBJ1-1; d_call: NA; v_call: TRBV5-5; clone_size: NA; cdr3_aa: CASSLATVGRVDNAEAFF; cdr3_nt: TGTGCCAGCAGCTTGGCTACAGTCGGCAGGGTCGATAACGCTGAAGCTTTCTTT
j_call: TRBJ1-2; d_call: TRBD1; v_call: TRBV2; clone_size: NA; cdr3_aa: CASSFDRGGGYGYTF; cdr3_nt: TGTGCCAGCAGTTTCGACAGGGGAGGAGGCTATGGCTACACCTTC
j_call: TRBJ1-5; d_call: TRBD1; v_call: TRBV5-6; clone_size: NA; cdr3_aa: CASSSSDRGLQPQHF; cdr3_nt: TGTGCCAGCAGCTCATCGGACAGGGGGCTTCAGCCCCAGCATTTT
j_call: TRBJ1-1; d_call: TRBD1; v_call: TRBV5-1; clone_size: NA; cdr3_aa: CASRSGQVMSEAFF; cdr3_nt: TGCGCCAGCAGGTCTGGACAGGTTATGTCTGAAGCTTTCTTT
j_call: TRBJ2-5; d_call: TRBD1; v_call: TRBV27; clone_size: NA; cdr3_aa: CASSYRDRVGETQYF; cdr3_nt: TGTGCCAGCAGTTACCGGGACAGGGTCGGAGAGACCCAGTACTTC
j_call: TRBJ1-5; d_call: NA; v_call: TRBV7-6; clone_size: few; cdr3_aa: CASSLRARGQPQHF; cdr3_nt: TGTGCCAGCAGCCTCCGTGCTCGCGGTCAGCCCCAGCATTTT
j_call: TRBJ1-5; d_call: NA; v_call: TRBV23-1; clone_size: few; cdr3_aa: CASSEGRNNQPQHF; cdr3_nt: TGCGCCAGCAGTGAAGGGAGAAATAATCAGCCCCAGCATTTT
j_call: TRBJ2-7; d_call: NA; v_call: TRBV7-9; clone_size: few; cdr3_aa: CASSPGPLTYEQYF; cdr3_nt: TGTGCCAGCAGCCCGGGACCGTTGACCTACGAGCAGTACTTC
j_call: TRBJ1-6; d_call: NA; v_call: TRBV6-2/TRBV6-3; clone_size: once; cdr3_aa: CASSYSSDMDTRANSPLHF; cdr3_nt: TGTGCCAGCAGTTACTCGTCTGACATGGACACCCGGGCCAATTCACCCCTCCACTTT
j_call: TRBJ2-5; d_call: TRBD2; v_call: TRBV7-2; clone_size: many; cdr3_aa: CASSFPHSGLIVETQYF; cdr3_nt: TGTGCCAGCAGCTTTCCCCATAGCGGGCTGATCGTGGAGACCCAGTACTTC
j_call: TRBJ2-1; d_call: NA; v_call: TRBV11-3; clone_size: NA; cdr3_aa: CASSPGRGSYNNEQFF; cdr3_nt: TGTGCCAGCAGCCCAGGACGGGGGTCTTACAACAATGAGCAGTTCTTC
j_call: TRBJ2-7; d_call: NA; v_call: TRBV7-9; clone_size: NA; cdr3_aa: CASSSLGNAGAYEQYF; cdr3_nt: TGTGCCAGCAGCTCGTTAGGGAACGCCGGGGCTTACGAGCAGTACTTC
j_call: TRBJ2-3; d_call: NA; v_call: TRBV6-1; clone_size: NA; cdr3_aa: CASLIGDTQYF; cdr3_nt: TGTGCCTCCTTGATCGGGGATACGCAGTATTTT
j_call: TRBJ1-5; d_call: NA; v_call: TRBV7-6; clone_size: many; cdr3_aa: CASSLGQGHSNQPQHF; cdr3_nt: TGTGCCAGCAGCTTAGGGCAGGGTCATAGCAATCAGCCCCAGCATTTT
j_call: TRBJ1-1; d_call: NA; v_call: TRBV6-6; clone_size: many; cdr3_aa: CASSYSRNRRVMNTEAFF; cdr3_nt: TGTGCCAGCAGTTACTCTAGGAACAGGCGTGTCATGAACACTGAAGCTTTCTTT
j_call: TRBJ2-2; d_call: NA; v_call: TRBV29-1; clone_size: NA; cdr3_aa: CSVDRGGELFF; cdr3_nt: TGCAGCGTTGACAGGGGCGGGGAGCTGTTTTTT
j_call: TRBJ2-1; d_call: TRBD2; v_call: TRBV15; clone_size: few; cdr3_aa: CATSTPSGVNPYNEQFF; cdr3_nt: TGTGCCACCAGCACCCCTAGCGGGGTGAACCCCTACAATGAGCAGTTCTTC
j_call: TRBJ2-1; d_call: NA; v_call: TRBV19; clone_size: NA; cdr3_aa: CASSDAGQPYNEQFF; cdr3_nt: TGTGCCAGTAGTGATGCAGGCCAACCCTACAATGAGCAGTTCTTC
j_call: TRBJ2-5; d_call: NA; v_call: TRBV7-8; clone_size: NA; cdr3_aa: CASSQGDTQETQYF; cdr3_nt: TGTGCCAGCAGCCAAGGGGACACCCAAGAGACCCAGTACTTC
j_call: TRBJ2-5; d_call: NA; v_call: TRBV27; clone_size: NA; cdr3_aa: CASSFLDQETQYF; cdr3_nt: TGTGCCAGCAGTTTCCTAGACCAAGAGACCCAGTACTTC
j_call: TRBJ2-3; d_call: TRBD1; v_call: TRBV7-6; clone_size: NA; cdr3_aa: CASSLASRGLYTQYF; cdr3_nt: TGTGCCAGCAGCTTAGCGTCCAGGGGGCTATATACGCAGTATTTT
j_call: TRBJ2-5; d_call: TRBD2; v_call: TRBV7-6; clone_size: few; cdr3_aa: CASSFSPTSGSPETQYF; cdr3_nt: TGTGCCAGCAGCTTTTCCCCGACTAGCGGGAGCCCAGAGACCCAGTACTTC
j_call: TRBJ2-3; d_call: TRBD2; v_call: TRBV7-3; clone_size: many; cdr3_aa: CASSPLSGGPPDTQYF; cdr3_nt: TGTGCCAGCAGCCCCCTTAGCGGGGGGCCGCCAGATACGCAGTATTTT
j_call: TRBJ2-3; d_call: NA; v_call: TRBV29-1; clone_size: NA; cdr3_aa: CSVASPHRENTQYF; cdr3_nt: TGCAGCGTTGCGTCCCCCCACAGGGAAAATACGCAGTATTTT
j_call: TRBJ1-6; d_call: NA; v_call: TRBV7-6; clone_size: NA; cdr3_aa: CASSPDTGSNSPLHF; cdr3_nt: TGTGCCAGCAGCCCAGACACAGGGAGTAATTCACCCCTCCACTTT
j_call: TRBJ2-1; d_call: TRBD2; v_call: TRBV27; clone_size: NA; cdr3_aa: CASSLTGGGSNEQFF; cdr3_nt: TGTGCCAGCAGTTTAACTGGGGGGGGGTCCAATGAGCAGTTCTTC
j_call: TRBJ1-2; d_call: NA; v_call: TRBV19; clone_size: NA; cdr3_aa: CASSRIEERLYYGYTF; cdr3_nt: TGTGCCAGTAGCCGTATAGAAGAGCGCCTCTACTATGGCTACACCTTC
j_call: TRBJ2-2; d_call: NA; v_call: TRBV6-6; clone_size: NA; cdr3_aa: CASSYSPRPNTGELFF; cdr3_nt: TGTGCCAGCAGTTACTCACCTAGGCCAAACACCGGGGAGCTGTTTTTT